Shown below are 18 T cell receptor beta chains from a single sample sequenced in a study of post-analysis software for immune sequencing data. Study results and limitations: Patients showed TRBV5-6, TRBV5-1 and TRBV20-1 among several TRBV segments more frequent than in controls.

What these receptors recognize is not known. Every TCR beta cDNA library bore unique molecular identifiers. From the PCR reads, TCRdb called clonotypes with MiXCR, one entry per CDR3 protein. The profile shows roughly 650,000 distinct CDR3 sequences, approximately 60% of them singletons. Sequences were obtained from blood. The receptor set was obtained from a girl aged 2 to 10 with multiple sclerosis.

This clonotype was seen a handful of times. The chain is built from TRBV29-1 and TRBJ2-1; D uncertain. This CDR3 has 14 residues. Trimming pared 4 bases from V and 3 bases from J, leaving 13 bases between. CDR1 and CDR2 from the germline V gene are SQVTM and ANQGSEA. The CDR3 spells CSVVGPAYYNEQFF. The CDR3 region has the DNA TGCAGCGTTGTCGGTCCAGCCTACTACAATGAGCAGTTCTTC.

The V call is TRBV4-3, the J call TRBJ2-5, with D possibly being TRBD1 (6 bases). The CDR3 consists of 13 residues. Germline lookup yields CDR1 LGHNA and CDR2 YSLEER. The V gene lost 11 bases and the J gene lost 3 bases, with 16 bases spanning the gap. Written as DNA, the CDR3 is TGCGCCGGGCGGCAGGGGCCCAAAGAGACCCAGTACTTC. Encoded protein: CAGRQGPKETQYF.

CDR3 bases: TGTGCCAGCAGCCAATTCGGGACAGTTCTCTCTGGGGCCAACGTCCTGACTTTC. Protein: CASSQFGTVLSGANVLTF. The J gene is TRBJ2-6, the V gene TRBV4-2; 7 nucleotides line up with TRBD1. The CDR3 runs to 18 residues. V lost 2 bases, J lost 0 bases, and 7 bases stayed unmatched. Germline CDR1 is LGHNA and CDR2 is YNFKEQ.

The chain combines TRBV12-3 or TRBV12-4 with TRBJ2-7, with a possible D match to TRBD1 (6 bases). CDR3 length equals 15 residues. The V end was cut by 5 bases, the J end by 1 base, with 15 bases between. In nucleotides, the CDR3 is TGTGCCAGCAGTGACGGCGGACAGCGGTCCTACGAGCAGTACTTC. Protein: CASSDGGQRSYEQYF.

This clonotype was observed a handful of times. This chain links TRBV7-2 with TRBJ1-4; D is ambiguous. V was cut by 0 bases and J by 5 bases, with 4 bases left in between. CDR3 length equals 13 residues. The germline CDR1 and CDR2 sequences are SGHTA and FQGNSA. In DNA, the CDR3 is TGTGCCAGCAGCTTAGCTTACAATGAAAAACTGTTTTTT. Its translation: CASSLAYNEKLFF.

This chain connects TRBV20-1 to TRBJ2-5; D possibly corresponds to TRBD2 (5 bases). The germline V gene encodes CDR1 DFQATT and CDR2 SNEGSKA (reference sequence). CDR3 size: 12 residues. Deletions cut 3 bases from V and 5 bases from J, with 10 bases between. The DNA of the CDR3 is TGCAGTGCTAGTTCGGGATTGGAGACCCAGTACTTC. This gives the protein CSASSGLETQYF.

This rearrangement joins TRBV11-3 to TRBJ2-1; D gene ambiguous. V was trimmed by 4 bases and J by 8 bases, leaving 15 bases between them. CDR1 and CDR2 from the germline V gene are SGHNT and YENEEA. The CDR3 is 14 amino acids. The CDR3 sequence is CASSSMGGSDEQFF. The CDR3 bases are TGTGCCAGCAGCTCAATGGGTGGGTCCGATGAGCAGTTCTTC.

The chain recombines TRBV5-1 with TRBJ2-6; 7 nucleotides match TRBD1. The CDR3 sequence is 17 residues long. Trimming at V came to 3 bases and at J to 0 bases, leaving 6 bases not matched to a gene. CDR1 is SGHRS, CDR2 YFSETQ, per germline. The CDR3 DNA is TGCGCCAGCAGCTCGCCGGGACAGTCCTCTGGGGCCAACGTCCTGACTTTC. It translates to CASSSPGQSSGANVLTF.

The chain recombines TRBV9 with TRBJ2-5; tentatively, D is TRBD2 (5 bases). Germline CDR1 reads SGDLS; CDR2 reads YYNGEE. V was pared by 0 bases and J by 1 base, with 7 bases between. The CDR3 is made up of 14 amino acids. This CDR3 reads CASSVAGFQETQYF. CDR3 DNA: TGTGCCAGCAGCGTAGCGGGGTTCCAAGAGACCCAGTACTTC.

As DNA, the CDR3 is TGTGCCAGCAGTTACGCGGGTTTAAGGGAGCAGTTCTTC. It encodes CASSYAGLREQFF. The genes are TRBV12-3 or TRBV12-4 and TRBJ2-1; tentative D call: TRBD2 (5 bases). The V end was cut by 4 bases, the J end by 10 bases, with 14 bases between. CDR3 size: 13 residues.

In DNA form, the CDR3 reads TGTGCCAGCAGCTTAAGGGGGGGCGGGTCCGACTACGAGCAGTACTTC. This encodes CASSLRGGGSDYEQYF. V and J are TRBV7-9 and TRBJ2-7, with D possibly being TRBD2 (7 bases). The CDR3 extends over 16 amino acids. The V gene's germline CDR1 is SEHNR and CDR2 FQNEAQ (reference sequence). V lost 2 bases to trimming and J lost 3 bases, with 17 bases between them.

The V and J genes are TRBV7-9 and TRBJ2-3, with D unclear. V shed 5 bases and J shed 1 base, with 13 bases lying between them. Germline V gene data show CDR1 as SEHNR and CDR2 as FQNEAQ (reference sequence). CDR3 length equals 15 residues. CDR3 coding DNA: TGTGCCAGCAGCCCGCGGCAACCCGGCACAGATACGCAGTATTTT. Translated, it gives CASSPRQPGTDTQYF.

This clonotype occurred a few times. The chain joins TRBV29-1 to TRBJ1-5; D call uncertain. CDR1 is SQVTM and CDR2 is ANQGSEA in the germline V gene. Trimming removed 4 bases at V and 2 bases at J, with 9 bases between. CDR3 length: 13 residues. CDR3 sequence (DNA): TGCAGCGTTGCAGATGGGGGCAATCAGCCCCAGCATTTT. Its protein product is CSVADGGNQPQHF.

J is TRBJ2-3 and V is TRBV10-2; the D gene is possibly TRBD2 (6 bases). The CDR3 contains 15 residues. Germline loops: CDR1 WSHSY, CDR2 SAAADI. Trimming pared 3 bases from V and 6 bases from J, leaving 16 bases between. CDR3 DNA: TGCGCCAGCAGTGATCCCCCCAGCGCGGGGGATACGCAGTATTTT. Translation gives CASSDPPSAGDTQYF.

This chain uses TRBV11-2 with TRBJ2-1; 10 bases match TRBD2. The CDR3 covers 16 residues. Trimming cost V 5 bases and J 0 bases; bases outside gene matches: 4. Germline-derived CDR1 and CDR2 are SGHAT and FQNNGV. The CDR3 sequence: CASSPLAGTSYNEQFF. The CDR3 nucleotides read TGTGCCAGCAGCCCACTAGCGGGGACCTCCTACAATGAGCAGTTCTTC.

The chain recombines TRBV20-1 with TRBJ2-1, with 14 bases identical to TRBD2. The CDR3 runs 16 residues. J gave up 3 bases and V 5 bases, and 6 bases lay outside the gene matches. Germline CDR1 reads DFQATT; CDR2 reads SNEGSKA (reference sequence). The CDR3 nucleotides are TGCAGTGCTTCCGGGACTAGCGGGAGATTCTACAATGAGCAGTTCTTC. Translated, it gives CSASGTSGRFYNEQFF.

The CDR3 is CAISEPGRSHEQYF. DNA for the CDR3: TGTGCCATCAGTGAGCCAGGGAGATCCCACGAGCAGTACTTC. The rearrangement joins TRBV10-3 to TRBJ2-7; D is perhaps TRBD1 or TRBD2 (5 bases each). The CDR3 sequence is 14 residues long. The V end lost 2 bases, the J end lost 5 bases, and 13 bases lay between the germline ends. CDR1 is ENHRY and CDR2 is SYGVKD in the germline V gene.

This clonotype has a handful of counts. This rearrangement joins TRBV12-3 or TRBV12-4 to TRBJ2-1; D is ambiguous. The CDR3 runs to 13 residues. V lost 1 base, J lost 9 bases, and 10 bases lay in between. The CDR3 DNA sequence: TGTGCCAGCAGTTTAGAAACAGTGGGTGAGCAGTTCTTC. Residues: CASSLETVGEQFF.